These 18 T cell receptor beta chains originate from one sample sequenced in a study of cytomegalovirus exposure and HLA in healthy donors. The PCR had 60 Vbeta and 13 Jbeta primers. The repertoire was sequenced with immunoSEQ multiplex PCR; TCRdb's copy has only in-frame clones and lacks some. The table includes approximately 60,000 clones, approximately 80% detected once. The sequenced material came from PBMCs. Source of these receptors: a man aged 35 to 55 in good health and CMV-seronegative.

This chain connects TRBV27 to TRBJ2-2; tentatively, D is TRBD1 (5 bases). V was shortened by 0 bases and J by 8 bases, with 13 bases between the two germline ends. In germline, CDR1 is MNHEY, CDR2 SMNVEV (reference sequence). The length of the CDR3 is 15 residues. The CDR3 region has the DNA TGTGCCAGCAGTTTATCTTTGGGCAGGGCAGGGGAGCTGTTTTTT. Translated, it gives CASSLSLGRAGELFF.

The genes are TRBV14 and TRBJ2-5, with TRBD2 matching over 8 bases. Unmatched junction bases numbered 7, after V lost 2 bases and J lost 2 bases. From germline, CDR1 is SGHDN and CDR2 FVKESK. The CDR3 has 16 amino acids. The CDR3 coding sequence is TGTGCCAGCAGCCAACTTAGGGTAGCGGGGCAAGAGACCCAGTACTTC. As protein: CASSQLRVAGQETQYF.

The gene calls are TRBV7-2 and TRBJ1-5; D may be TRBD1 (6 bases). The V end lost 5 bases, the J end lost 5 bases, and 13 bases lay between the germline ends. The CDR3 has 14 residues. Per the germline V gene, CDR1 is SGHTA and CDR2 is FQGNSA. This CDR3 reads CASSPGQNYQPQHF. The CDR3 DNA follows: TGTGCCAGCAGCCCCGGACAGAATTATCAGCCCCAGCATTTT.

For the CDR3, the DNA is TGTGCCAGCAGCTTAGGGAAGGCGGGAGCTTTCTTT. Translating it yields CASSLGKAGAFF. The V gene is TRBV7-9, the J gene TRBJ1-1; D gene uncertain. The V gene's germline CDR1 is SEHNR and CDR2 FQNEAQ (reference sequence). The CDR3 runs 12 residues. The ends were cut back, 1 base at V and 10 bases at J, with 10 bases in the middle.

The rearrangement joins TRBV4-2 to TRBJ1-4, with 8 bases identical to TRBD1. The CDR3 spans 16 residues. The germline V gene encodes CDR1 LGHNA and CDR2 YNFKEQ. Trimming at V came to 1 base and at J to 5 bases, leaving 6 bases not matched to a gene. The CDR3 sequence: CASSQASGQGNEKLFF. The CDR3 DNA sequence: TGTGCCAGCAGCCAAGCCTCAGGACAGGGCAATGAAAAACTGTTTTTT.

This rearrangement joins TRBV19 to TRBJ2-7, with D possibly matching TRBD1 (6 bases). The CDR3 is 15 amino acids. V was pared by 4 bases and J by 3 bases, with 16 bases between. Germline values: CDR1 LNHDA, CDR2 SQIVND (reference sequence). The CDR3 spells CASSTATGANYEQYF. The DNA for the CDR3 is TGTGCCAGTAGTACCGCGACAGGAGCCAACTACGAGCAGTACTTC.

CDR3 in DNA: TGTGCCAGCAGCGATACAGGGGGACAAGAGACCCAGTACTTC. Its translation: CASSDTGGQETQYF. The chain uses TRBV5-6 and TRBJ2-5; 8 bases are shared with TRBD1. Germline-derived CDR1 and CDR2 are SGHDT and YYEEEE. Trimming took 4 bases from V and 2 from J; bases not matched to a gene: 4. The CDR3 sequence is 14 residues long.

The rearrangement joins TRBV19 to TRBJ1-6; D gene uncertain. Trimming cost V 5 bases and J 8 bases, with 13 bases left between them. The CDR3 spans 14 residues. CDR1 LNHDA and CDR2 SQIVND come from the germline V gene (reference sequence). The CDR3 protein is CASSPSAGDSPLHF. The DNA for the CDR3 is TGTGCCAGTAGTCCCTCAGCCGGAGATTCACCCCTCCACTTT. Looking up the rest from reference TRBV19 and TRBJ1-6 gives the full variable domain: DGGITQSPKYLFRKEGQNVTLSCEQNLNHDAMYWYRQDPGQGLRLIYYSQIVNDFQKGDIAEGYSVSREKKESFPLTVTSAQKNPTAFYLCASSPSAGDSPLHFGNGTRLTVT.

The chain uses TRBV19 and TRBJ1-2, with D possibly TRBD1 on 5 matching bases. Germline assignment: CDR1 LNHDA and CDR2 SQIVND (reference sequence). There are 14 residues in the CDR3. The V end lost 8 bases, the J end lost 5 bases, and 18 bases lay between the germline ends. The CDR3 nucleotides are TGTGCCAGTCGGACTAGTGGGGCGCAGTATGGCTACACCTTC. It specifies CASRTSGAQYGYTF. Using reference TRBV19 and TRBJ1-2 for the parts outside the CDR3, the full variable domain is DGGITQSPKYLFRKEGQNVTLSCEQNLNHDAMYWYRQDPGQGLRLIYYSQIVNDFQKGDIAEGYSVSREKKESFPLTVTSAQKNPTAFYLCASRTSGAQYGYTFGSGTRLTVV.

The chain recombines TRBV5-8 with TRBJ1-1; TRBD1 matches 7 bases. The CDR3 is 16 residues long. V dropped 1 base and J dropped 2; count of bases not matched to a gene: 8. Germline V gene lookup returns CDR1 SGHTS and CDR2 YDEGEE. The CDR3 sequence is CASSLFLGQVNTEAFF. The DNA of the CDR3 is TGTGCCAGCAGCTTGTTTCTCGGACAGGTAAACACTGAAGCTTTCTTT.

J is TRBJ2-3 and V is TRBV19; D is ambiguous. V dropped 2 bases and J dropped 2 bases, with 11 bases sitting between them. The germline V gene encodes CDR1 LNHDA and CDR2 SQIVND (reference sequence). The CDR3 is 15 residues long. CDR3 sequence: CASSITISYTDTQYF. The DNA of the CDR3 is TGTGCCAGTAGTATAACGATTTCCTACACAGATACGCAGTATTTT.

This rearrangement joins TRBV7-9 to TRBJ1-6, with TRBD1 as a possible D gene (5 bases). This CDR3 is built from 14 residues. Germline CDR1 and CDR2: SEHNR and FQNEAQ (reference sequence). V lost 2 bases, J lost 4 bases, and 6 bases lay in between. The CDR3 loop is CASSLQGYNSPLHF. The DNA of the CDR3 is TGTGCCAGCAGCTTACAGGGATATAATTCACCCCTCCACTTT.

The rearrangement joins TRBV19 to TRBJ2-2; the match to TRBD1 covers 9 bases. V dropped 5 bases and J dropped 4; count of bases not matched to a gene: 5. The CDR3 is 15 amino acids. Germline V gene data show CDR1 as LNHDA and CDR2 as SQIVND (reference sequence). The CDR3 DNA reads TGTGCCAGTAGTCTCCACAGGGGGCGCACCGGGGAGCTGTTTTTT. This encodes CASSLHRGRTGELFF.

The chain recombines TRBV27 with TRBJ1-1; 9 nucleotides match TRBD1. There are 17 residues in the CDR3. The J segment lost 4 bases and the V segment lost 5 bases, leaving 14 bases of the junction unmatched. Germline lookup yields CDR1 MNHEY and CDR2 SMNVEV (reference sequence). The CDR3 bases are TGTGCCAGCAGTCCACTGGACAGGGGCATTAGTCGCACTGAAGCTTTCTTT. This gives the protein CASSPLDRGISRTEAFF.

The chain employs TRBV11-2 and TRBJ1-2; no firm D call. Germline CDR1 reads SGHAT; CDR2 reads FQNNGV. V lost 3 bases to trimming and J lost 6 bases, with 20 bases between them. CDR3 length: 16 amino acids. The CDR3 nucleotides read TGTGCCAGCAGCTTTTTTGTCCGCGGGCATGAGGATGGCTACACCTTC. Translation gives CASSFFVRGHEDGYTF.

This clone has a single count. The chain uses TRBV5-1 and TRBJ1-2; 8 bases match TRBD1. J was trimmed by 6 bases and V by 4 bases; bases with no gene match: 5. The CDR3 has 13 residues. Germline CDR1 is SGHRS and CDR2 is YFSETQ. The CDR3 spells CASSLGQGDGYTF. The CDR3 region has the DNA TGCGCCAGCAGCCTTGGACAGGGAGATGGCTACACCTTC.

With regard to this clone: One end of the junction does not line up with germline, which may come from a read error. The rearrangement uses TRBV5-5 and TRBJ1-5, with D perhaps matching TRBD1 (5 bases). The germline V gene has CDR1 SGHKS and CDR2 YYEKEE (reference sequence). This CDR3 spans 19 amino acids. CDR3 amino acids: CASSRSEILAGPNNRPQHF. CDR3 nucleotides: TGTGCCAGCAGCCGATCTGAAATCTTGGCAGGGCCTAACAATCGGCCCCAGCATTTT.

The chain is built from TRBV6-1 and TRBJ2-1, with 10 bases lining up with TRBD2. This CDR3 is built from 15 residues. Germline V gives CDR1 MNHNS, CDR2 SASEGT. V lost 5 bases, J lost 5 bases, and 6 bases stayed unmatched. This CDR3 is CASSKLAGSDNEQFF. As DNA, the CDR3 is TGTGCCAGCAGTAAACTAGCGGGGAGCGACAATGAGCAGTTCTTC.